At least ten counts were recorded for the clone carrying this T cell receptor (beta chain). Antigen: not known. CDR1 is MNHEY, CDR2 SMNVEV, per germline (reference sequence). Trimming took 6 bases from V and 5 from J, leaving 14 bases between them. CDR3 length: 13 residues. Sample-barcoded 5' priming and a J-beta primer mix drove a second PCR of about 7 to 11 cycles. Carrying 12 random nucleotides, a template-switch adaptor labeled each individual cDNA molecule. TCRdb processed the 5' RACE reads anew with MiXCR; each CDR3 protein has one entry. The data show about 650,000 distinct CDR3 sequences, approximately 31% seen once. Each of the donors had roughly 9.7 milliliters of peripheral blood drawn into EDTA-treated Vacutainer tubes. Total RNA was extracted at no less than 6 micrograms per sample. This sample stems from a study of blood T cells in healthy people across ages. Regarding the study as a whole: It was not possible, with unsorted PBMCs, to conclusively compare naive and antigen-experienced cells.

The sequenced sample was blood. The chain is built from TRBV27 and TRBJ2-7; TRBD2 might be the D (6 bases). The clonotype was recovered from a woman of 80 years or more in good health. DNA for the CDR3: TGTGCCAGCAGGCTTCTGCGGGGCAACGAGCAGTACTTC. Residues: CASRLLRGNEQYF.